Given below is one T cell receptor beta chain in context. The sample originates from a study of blood T cell repertoires in COVID-19. Germline CDR1 and CDR2: LNHDA and SQIVND (reference sequence). CDR3 length: 15 residues. V trimming: 6 bases; J trimming: 12 bases; junction bases outside the gene matches: 13. TCRdb's table, derived via immunoSEQ multiplex PCR, lists solely in-frame clones and lacks some. The repertoire includes 110,000 or so clones, around 84% of them detected once, and 3% to 3.5% sits in the top ten. The receptor was derived from a man between 40 and 49 years old with acute or convalescent COVID-19. The genes are TRBV19 and TRBJ2-4, with 11 nucleotides matching TRBD1. The specimen sequenced was peripheral blood. The CDR3 DNA sequence: TGTGCCAGTAGGAAACGGGACAGGGGGTTTTTCAGTCAGTACTTC. Translated, it gives CASRKRDRGFFSQYF. Filled out from reference TRBV19 and TRBJ2-4, the complete variable domain reads DGGITQSPKYLFRKEGQNVTLSCEQNLNHDAMYWYRQDPGQGLRLIYYSQIVNDFQKGDIAEGYSVSREKKESFPLTVTSAQKNPTAFYLCASRKRDRGFFSQYFGAGTRLSVL.